Presented here are 31 T cell receptor beta chains from one specimen sequenced in a study of CD8 T cells in Susac syndrome. Random hexamers served to reverse transcribe roughly 0.5 to 1 ug RNA. TCRdb re-derived calls from the immunoSEQ multiplex PCR reads in MiXCR, one entry per CDR3 protein. This sample has 95,000 to 150,000 distinct CDR3 sequences, with 90% to 95% found just once. Source material: CD8+ T cells from PBMCs. All receptors derive from a human donor with Susac syndrome.

The chain combines TRBV7-9 with TRBJ1-1, with a possible D match to TRBD1 (6 bases). This CDR3 has 13 residues. CDR1 SEHNR and CDR2 FQNEAQ come from the germline V gene (reference sequence). Trimming removed 4 bases at V and 6 bases at J, with 12 bases between. CDR3 coding DNA: TGTGCCAGCAGCTCGACAGGTTCCCCTGAAGCTTTCTTT. Protein: CASSSTGSPEAFF.

This sequence joins TRBV6-1 and TRBJ2-3, with 8 bases lining up with TRBD2. The V segment lost 6 bases and the J segment 2 bases; nucleotides outside the gene matches: 7. This CDR3 spans 15 amino acids. Looked up from germline, CDR1 is MNHNS and CDR2 is SASEGT. The CDR3 DNA reads TGTGCCAGCAGAGTACTAGCGGAGGTCACAGATACGCAGTATTTT. It codes for CASRVLAEVTDTQYF.

The chain recombines TRBV7-9 with TRBJ1-1, with D possibly being TRBD1 (5 bases). Between the trimmed V and J ends, which lost 1 base and 4 bases, there was a span of 10 bases. Germline CDR1 is SEHNR and CDR2 is FQNEAQ (reference sequence). The CDR3 loop spans 14 amino acids. The CDR3 spells CASSLVTAGTEAFF. The CDR3 DNA reads as TGTGCCAGCAGCTTAGTGACAGCCGGCACTGAAGCTTTCTTT.

This clonotype is a singleton in its sample. The chain uses TRBV9 and TRBJ1-2; 9 bases are shared with TRBD1. J gave up 7 bases and V 3 bases, and 4 bases lay outside the gene matches. The CDR3 runs to 13 residues. CDR1 and CDR2 (germline): SGDLS, YYNGEE. In nucleotides, the CDR3 is TGTGCCAGCAGCGGGACAGGGGTAGCTGGCTACACCTTC. This codes for CASSGTGVAGYTF.

Comment on this clonotype: Sequence at one end of the junction differs from germline and may be a read error. The rearrangement links TRBV9 to TRBJ2-5; unclear D gene. Germline V lookup: CDR1 SGDLS, CDR2 YYNGEE. The CDR3 has 13 amino acids. The CDR3 sequence is CASSAKPQGTQYF. CDR3 in DNA: TGTGCCAGCAGCGCCAAGCCCCAAGGGACCCAGTACTTC.

The V and J genes are TRBV7-6 and TRBJ2-3, with D maybe TRBD2 (5 bases). Trimming removed 5 bases from V and 4 bases from J, with 10 bases in between. CDR1 is SGHVS, CDR2 FNYEAQ, per germline. The length of the CDR3 is 13 residues. The CDR3 nucleotides read TGTGCCAGCAGCCTTAGCGTATCAGATACGCAGTATTTT. Its protein is CASSLSVSDTQYF. Full variable domain (missing parts from reference TRBV7-6 and TRBJ2-3): GAGVSQSPRYKVTKRGQDVALRCDPISGHVSLYWYRQALGQGPEFLTYFNYEAQQDKSGLPNDRFSAERPEGSISTLTIQRTEQRDSAMYRCASSLSVSDTQYFGPGTRLTVL.

This chain connects TRBV15 to TRBJ2-7; D is uncertain. The CDR3 has 13 residues. CDR1 is LNHNV and CDR2 is YYDKDF in the germline V gene (reference sequence). V lost 4 bases to trimming and J lost 3 bases, with 10 bases between them. CDR3 nucleotide sequence: TGTGCCACCAGCACCACCTTATACTACGAGCAGTACTTC. Translating gives CATSTTLYYEQYF.

This clonotype was seen once. The V call is TRBV21-1, the J call TRBJ2-7; the table calls TRBD1, which could not be checked here. TRBV21-1 is described as a pseudogene. The CDR3 runs to 11 residues. The DNA of the CDR3 is TGTGCCAGCAGCAAAGGGGGGACAGGAGCCTTC. Amino acids: CASSKGGTGAF.

This clonotype showed up just a few times. This rearrangement joins TRBV5-4 to TRBJ1-5, with D possibly TRBD1 on 5 matching bases. This CDR3 comprises 13 residues. V was shortened by 0 bases and J by 5 bases, with 6 bases between the two germline ends. The germline V gene has CDR1 SGHNT and CDR2 YYREEE (reference sequence). CDR3 loop: CASSLGGDQPQHF. The CDR3 DNA is TGTGCCAGCAGCTTGGGGGGGGATCAGCCCCAGCATTTT.

This chain links TRBV3-1 with TRBJ2-3; 10 bases line up with TRBD2. Trimming took 1 base from V and 4 from J; bases not matched to a gene: 2. CDR3 length equals 15 residues. Per the germline V gene, CDR1 is LGHDT and CDR2 is YNNKEL (reference sequence). This chain's CDR3 is CASSQGGTSADTQYF. The CDR3 DNA is TGTGCCAGCAGCCAAGGCGGGACTAGCGCAGATACGCAGTATTTT.

This chain links TRBV20-1 with TRBJ2-1; 15 positions agree with TRBD2. The CDR3 is made up of 21 amino acids. Germline V CDR1 and CDR2: DFQATT, SNEGSKA (reference sequence). Trimming took 3 bases from V and 4 from J; bases not matched to a gene: 19. CDR3 protein: CSASPVVGTSGGLELYNEQFF. The CDR3 bases are TGCAGTGCTAGCCCCGTCGTGGGGACTAGCGGGGGGCTCGAGTTATACAATGAGCAGTTCTTC.

The genes are TRBV29-1 and TRBJ2-3; the D is unclear. The V gene's germline CDR1 is SQVTM and CDR2 ANQGSEA. V was pared by 6 bases and J by 4 bases, with 17 bases between. The CDR3 has 14 residues. CDR3: CSVDPDNSADTQYF. As DNA, the CDR3 is TGCAGCGTGGACCCTGACAACAGTGCAGATACGCAGTATTTT.

The chain joins TRBV6-5 to TRBJ1-2; D gene uncertain. Germline V CDR1 and CDR2: MNHEY, SVGAGI. V was cut by 6 bases and J by 2 bases, with 13 bases left in between. The CDR3 totals 14 residues. CDR3 residues: CASSRRGENYGYTF. The CDR3 DNA sequence: TGTGCCAGCAGCCGTCGGGGAGAGAACTATGGCTACACCTTC.

CDR3 residues: CASSTGLAIGGYEQYF. CDR3 in DNA: TGTGCCAGCAGTACGGGACTAGCAATCGGAGGCTACGAGCAGTACTTC. The chain employs TRBV27 and TRBJ2-7, with 9 bases that match TRBD2. The V gene end was trimmed by 5 bases and the J gene end by 3 bases; junction bases not matched to a gene: 11. The V gene's germline CDR1 is MNHEY and CDR2 SMNVEV (reference sequence). This CDR3 has 16 residues.

The chain joins TRBV30 to TRBJ2-7; 8 positions match TRBD2. The CDR3 loop spans 14 amino acids. Trimming at V came to 5 bases and at J to 6 bases, leaving 12 bases not matched to a gene. Germline-derived CDR1 and CDR2 are GTSNPN and SVGIG (reference sequence). The CDR3 DNA reads TGTGCCTGGGACCCGGGGACTAGATTTACCGAGCAGTACTTC. Translated: CAWDPGTRFTEQYF.

This chain joins TRBV12-3 or TRBV12-4 and TRBJ2-1; a possible D gene is TRBD2 (6 bases). CDR3 size: 13 residues. V lost 8 bases and J lost 4, with 12 bases in between. This CDR3 is CASRLAPYNEQFF. In nucleotides, the CDR3 is TGTGCCAGCCGCCTAGCGCCATACAATGAGCAGTTCTTC.

This sequence joins TRBV27 and TRBJ2-2, with 8 bases lining up with TRBD2. The CDR3 has 14 amino acids. Germline CDR1 and CDR2: MNHEY and SMNVEV (reference sequence). V lost 3 bases, J lost 4 bases, and 1 base stayed unmatched. CDR3 bases: TGTGCCAGCAGTTTCGGGACTAGCACCGGGGAGCTGTTTTTT. It is translated as CASSFGTSTGELFF.

This clonotype appeared a few times. The rearrangement links TRBV30 to TRBJ1-1; D is uncertain. CDR1 is GTSNPN, CDR2 SVGIG, per germline (reference sequence). V was cut by 0 bases and J by 5 bases, with 7 bases left in between. The CDR3 contains 12 residues. Here the CDR3 DNA reads TGTGCCTGGAGTGTTGGCTTAACTGAAGCTTTCTTT. Its protein is CAWSVGLTEAFF.

This chain connects TRBV5-4 to TRBJ2-7, with D uncertain. The CDR3 extends over 14 amino acids. The V gene's germline CDR1 is SGHNT and CDR2 YYREEE (reference sequence). V lost 8 bases, J lost 6 bases, and 21 bases lay in between. The CDR3 reads CASSVDGPLGEQYF. CDR3 bases: TGTGCCAGTTCGGTGGACGGTCCACTGGGCGAGCAGTACTTC.

This sequence joins TRBV24-1 and TRBJ2-3, with D possibly TRBD1 on 8 matching bases. The V and J ends lost 4 bases and 4 bases respectively, with 17 bases between them. Germline V CDR1 and CDR2: KGHDR, SFDVKD. This CDR3 has 16 residues. The CDR3 region has the DNA TGTGCCACCAGTGAACCCCGGACAGGGAGGGCAGATACGCAGTATTTT. Protein sequence: CATSEPRTGRADTQYF.

This clonotype was observed a few times. DNA of the CDR3: TGCGCCAGCAGCCAAGATCTGGCGGGAGGGCCAGACGAGCAGTACTTC. Translating gives CASSQDLAGGPDEQYF. The V and J genes are TRBV4-3 and TRBJ2-7; TRBD2 matches 9 bases. V shed 0 bases and J 5 bases; nucleotides not matched to a gene: 8. The CDR3 runs 16 residues. Germline V gene lookup returns CDR1 LGHNA and CDR2 YSLEER.

In nucleotides, the CDR3 is TGCAGTGTCAGGCCTGGGAACACTGAAGCTTTCTTT. Its translation is CSVRPGNTEAFF. This sequence joins TRBV20-1 and TRBJ1-1; no clear D. V lost 7 bases to trimming and J lost 1 base, with 10 bases between them. The CDR3 totals 12 residues. Looked up from germline, CDR1 is DFQATT and CDR2 is SNEGSKA (reference sequence).

The J gene is TRBJ1-1, the V gene TRBV6-5, with TRBD1 matching over 7 bases. Per the germline V gene, CDR1 is MNHEY and CDR2 is SVGAGI. The J segment lost 7 bases and the V segment lost 6 bases, leaving 8 bases of the junction unmatched. The CDR3 runs to 13 residues. The CDR3 spells CASSSTGDFEAFF. CDR3 DNA: TGTGCCAGCAGCAGCACAGGGGACTTTGAAGCTTTCTTT.

This sequence joins TRBV2 and TRBJ2-1; 10 nucleotides align to TRBD2. The J segment lost 1 base and the V segment lost 4 bases, leaving 7 bases of the junction unmatched. In germline, CDR1 is SNHLY, CDR2 FYNNEI. The CDR3 loop spans 17 amino acids. The CDR3 coding sequence is TGTGCCAGCAGTGGGCTAGCGGGAGAATCGTCCTACAATGAGCAGTTCTTC. This codes for CASSGLAGESSYNEQFF.

CDR3 in amino acids: CASSLIRADTQYF. In DNA, the CDR3 is TGTGCCAGCAGCTTAATCCGAGCGGACACCCAGTACTTC. The chain has TRBV11-1 and TRBJ2-5, with a weak D call TRBD2 (5 bases). CDR1 is SGHAT, CDR2 FQDESV, per germline (reference sequence). V was trimmed by 2 bases and J by 8 bases, leaving 12 bases between them. The CDR3 extends over 13 amino acids.

The chain recombines TRBV20-1 with TRBJ2-1, with TRBD1 identical over 8 bases. Trimming removed 3 bases from V and 6 bases from J; junction bases left unmatched: 7. The germline V gene has CDR1 DFQATT and CDR2 SNEGSKA (reference sequence). This CDR3 region has 14 residues. CDR3 amino acids: CSARTGDQLNEQFF. In DNA, the CDR3 is TGCAGTGCTAGGACAGGGGATCAACTCAATGAGCAGTTCTTC.

The CDR3 protein is CASSLEGGGSYEQYF. DNA of the CDR3: TGTGCCAGCAGCTTAGAGGGGGGCGGCTCCTACGAGCAGTACTTC. This chain uses TRBV11-2 with TRBJ2-7; the D call may be TRBD1 or TRBD2 (6 bases each). Per the germline V gene, CDR1 is SGHAT and CDR2 is FQNNGV. Trimming left V 0 bases short and J 0 bases short, with 9 bases between. The CDR3 runs 15 residues.

V gene TRBV15 combines with J gene TRBJ2-6, with D uncertain. V was cut by 0 bases and J by 0 bases, with 6 bases left in between. Germline V lookup: CDR1 LNHNV, CDR2 YYDKDF (reference sequence). There are 16 residues in the CDR3. The CDR3 DNA is TGTGCCACCAGCAGAGATCCGCTCTCTGGGGCCAACGTCCTGACTTTC. Its protein product is CATSRDPLSGANVLTF.

This clonotype has a single count. V and J are TRBV12-3 or TRBV12-4 and TRBJ2-4; D remains unclear. V lost 4 bases to trimming and J lost 0 bases, with 10 bases between them. The CDR3 loop spans 15 amino acids. The CDR3 nucleotides read TGTGCCAGCAGTTCTGGGGTCCGAGCCAAAAACATTCAGTACTTC. Protein product: CASSSGVRAKNIQYF.

This clonotype was seen a single time. The rearrangement uses TRBV4-3 and TRBJ1-4; D gene uncertain. CDR1 LGHNA and CDR2 YSLEER come from the germline V gene. This CDR3 spans 15 amino acids. The V end was cut by 0 bases, the J end by 0 bases, with 5 bases between. CDR3 nucleotide sequence: TGCGCCAGCAGCCAAGATCCCGCAACTAATGAAAAACTGTTTTTT. Protein: CASSQDPATNEKLFF.

This rearrangement joins TRBV4-3 to TRBJ2-7; the match to TRBD1 covers 7 bases. V dropped 3 bases and J dropped 3; count of bases not matched to a gene: 8. The CDR3 sequence is 15 residues long. Germline V gene data show CDR1 as LGHNA and CDR2 as YSLEER. CDR3 in DNA: TGCGCCAGCAGCCAGATGACAGGGCGCAACTACGAGCAGTACTTC. Its translation: CASSQMTGRNYEQYF.